The next 32 T cell receptor beta chains were all read from a single sample in a study of technical replicates of blood from a few donors. Data came from immunoSEQ multiplex PCR; TCRdb stores just in-frame clones and leaves some out. Among approximately 51,000 clones listed, about 93% were seen once. Input material: PBMCs. These receptors came from a human donor in good health. Some clones in this sample may be carry-over from other donors' samples.

The chain recombines TRBV5-6 with TRBJ1-1; D remains unclear. The CDR3 covers 16 residues. Germline CDR1 is SGHDT and CDR2 is YYEEEE. Trimming removed 4 bases from V and 3 bases from J, with 19 bases in between. CDR3 sequence: CASSTDRARGYTEAFF. DNA of the CDR3: TGTGCCAGCAGCACGGACCGGGCCCGAGGGTACACTGAAGCTTTCTTT.

The chain joins TRBV4-3 to TRBJ2-1; the D gene is possibly TRBD2 (7 bases). V shed 0 bases and J shed 8 bases, with 17 bases lying between them. The germline V gene has CDR1 LGHNA and CDR2 YSLEER. This CDR3 comprises 16 residues. The CDR3 sequence is CASSQDGGGRLDEQFF. The CDR3 bases are TGCGCCAGCAGCCAAGATGGGGGGGGGCGCCTCGATGAGCAGTTCTTC.

The CDR3 coding sequence is TGTGCCAGCAGCCAGAGAGAAGAGACCCAGTACTTC. This encodes CASSQREETQYF. The V and J genes are TRBV4-2 and TRBJ2-5; D is uncertain. The V gene lost 3 bases and the J gene lost 3 bases, with 5 bases spanning the gap. The length of the CDR3 is 12 residues. CDR1 LGHNA and CDR2 YNFKEQ come from the germline V gene.

The chain combines TRBV7-2 with TRBJ2-6; no definite D call. Germline loops: CDR1 SGHTA, CDR2 FQGNSA. The CDR3 runs to 15 residues. Trimming shortened V by 5 bases and J by 0 bases, and 8 bases separated the two germline ends. In DNA, the CDR3 is TGTGCCAGCAGCAATTGGCCCTCTGGGGCCAACGTCCTGACTTTC. Protein product: CASSNWPSGANVLTF.

The chain employs TRBV11-2 and TRBJ2-3, with TRBD1 identical over 9 bases. CDR3 length: 19 amino acids. Per germline, CDR1 SGHAT and CDR2 FQNNGV. Germline trimming cut 4 bases from V and 4 bases from J; bases unmatched to any gene: 18. CDR3 in amino acids: CASSSVPGQGNTPSDTQYF. The CDR3 region has the DNA TGTGCCAGCAGCTCAGTCCCGGGACAGGGAAACACCCCATCAGATACGCAGTATTTT.

CDR3 in amino acids: CASSSSIRTGEGEQYF. CDR3 DNA sequence: TGCGCCAGCAGCTCCTCAATCCGGACAGGGGAGGGCGAGCAGTACTTC. V gene TRBV5-1 combines with J gene TRBJ2-7; TRBD1 agrees at 9 bases. The V gene's germline CDR1 is SGHRS and CDR2 YFSETQ. The CDR3 spans 16 residues. The J segment lost 6 bases and the V segment lost 3 bases, leaving 13 bases of the junction unmatched.

This CDR3 reads CATSRDWVAASYNEQFF. Written as DNA, the CDR3 is TGTGCCACCAGCAGAGATTGGGTAGCGGCCTCCTACAATGAGCAGTTCTTC. V usage is TRBV15 and J usage is TRBJ2-1; TRBD2 might be the D (6 bases). The CDR3 is made up of 17 amino acids. CDR1 is LNHNV, CDR2 YYDKDF, per germline (reference sequence). Trimming left V 0 bases short and J 0 bases short, with 12 bases between.

The V gene is TRBV4-1, the J gene TRBJ1-6; no firm D call. This CDR3 region has 16 residues. Germline-derived CDR1 and CDR2 are MGHRA and YSYEKL. Trimming shortened V by 2 bases and J by 5 bases, and 13 bases separated the two germline ends. CDR3 nucleotides: TGCGCCAGCAGCCAAACCCCCATAGTGGATAATTCACCCCTCCACTTT. As protein: CASSQTPIVDNSPLHF.

The gene calls are TRBV5-1 and TRBJ1-1, with D possibly TRBD1 on 6 matching bases. V was shortened by 4 bases and J by 6 bases, with 19 bases between the two germline ends. The CDR3 is made up of 15 amino acids. Germline V CDR1 and CDR2: SGHRS, YFSETQ. The CDR3: CASSVQGSVSAEAFF. CDR3 sequence (DNA): TGCGCCAGCAGCGTACAGGGTTCGGTAAGCGCTGAAGCTTTCTTT.

This CDR3 reads CASSQDFSQGVKNIQYF. The CDR3 nucleotides read TGCGCCAGCAGCCAAGATTTTTCTCAGGGTGTCAAAAACATTCAGTACTTC. V and J are TRBV4-3 and TRBJ2-4; a weak D match, TRBD1 (5 bases). Germline CDR1 is LGHNA and CDR2 is YSLEER. The CDR3 is 17 amino acids. V was clipped by 0 bases and J by 3 bases, with 15 bases between them.

The J gene is TRBJ2-5, the V gene TRBV6-5; 10 nucleotides agree with TRBD2. The trim removed 6 bases at V and 4 bases at J, leaving 8 bases unmatched. The CDR3 is 15 amino acids. Germline-derived CDR1 and CDR2 are MNHEY and SVGAGI. CDR3 region: CASSRLAGKGETQYF. The CDR3 DNA is TGTGCCAGCAGCCGACTAGCGGGTAAAGGAGAGACCCAGTACTTC.

This clone occurred once. The chain couples TRBV7-9 to TRBJ2-7, with 8 bases aligning to TRBD2. V dropped 3 bases and J dropped 0; count of bases not matched to a gene: 4. Germline V CDR1 and CDR2: SEHNR, FQNEAQ (reference sequence). The CDR3 runs 15 residues. The CDR3 DNA reads TGTGCCAGCAGCTTCGTAGCGGGGAGCTCCTACGAGCAGTACTTC. Translation gives CASSFVAGSSYEQYF. Complete variable domain (other parts from reference TRBV7-9 and TRBJ2-7): DTGVSQNPRHKITKRGQNVTFRCDPISEHNRLYWYRQTLGQGPEFLTYFQNEAQLEKSRLLSDRFSAERPKGSFSTLEIQRTEQGDSAMYLCASSFVAGSSYEQYFGPGTRLTVT.

The chain carries TRBV6-1 and TRBJ1-4; 8 nucleotides agree with TRBD1. The length of the CDR3 is 16 residues. V was clipped by 1 base and J by 5 bases; unmatched bases: 6. Germline CDR1 MNHNS, CDR2 SASEGT. The CDR3 here is CASSEGQGMGNEKLFF. The CDR3 coding sequence is TGTGCCAGCAGTGAAGGACAGGGGATGGGCAATGAAAAACTGTTTTTT.

V gene TRBV5-1 combines with J gene TRBJ2-3; the D is unclear. V was shortened by 0 bases and J by 0 bases, with 8 bases between the two germline ends. Germline CDR1 and CDR2: SGHRS and YFSETQ. The CDR3 covers 15 residues. DNA for the CDR3: TGCGCCAGCAGCTTGGCCTTTAGAAGCACAGATACGCAGTATTTT. This codes for CASSLAFRSTDTQYF. The full variable domain, in which reference TRBV5-1 and TRBJ2-3 provide the parts outside the CDR3, is KAGVTQTPRYLIKTRGQQVTLSCSPISGHRSVSWYQQTPGQGLQFLFEYFSETQRNKGNFPGRFSGRQFSNSRSEMNVSTLELGDSALYLCASSLAFRSTDTQYFGPGTRLTVL.

This clone was detected only once. This chain connects TRBV7-6 to TRBJ2-3, with 10 nucleotides matching TRBD1. Germline trimming cut 5 bases from V and 5 bases from J; bases unmatched to any gene: 10. The germline gives CDR1 SGHVS, CDR2 FNYEAQ. This CDR3 comprises 16 residues. The CDR3 DNA reads TGTGCCAGCAGCGTACGACAGGGGGCGATGAGAGATACGCAGTATTTT. Protein product: CASSVRQGAMRDTQYF.

This chain uses TRBV7-6 with TRBJ2-5; 7 nucleotides agree with TRBD1. V lost 2 bases to trimming and J lost 4 bases; unmatched junction nucleotides: 10. Germline CDR1 SGHVS, CDR2 FNYEAQ. The CDR3 has 16 amino acids. CDR3 amino acids: CASSLPDREITETQYF. The DNA of the CDR3 is TGTGCCAGCAGCTTACCTGACAGGGAGATAACAGAGACCCAGTACTTC.

The rearrangement joins TRBV7-9 to TRBJ1-2; D possibly corresponds to TRBD1 (6 bases). The CDR3 is 15 residues long. The V end was cut by 2 bases, the J end by 4 bases, with 14 bases between. The germline CDR1 and CDR2 sequences are SEHNR and FQNEAQ (reference sequence). Here the CDR3 reads CASSLPSDSTYGYTF. The CDR3 DNA reads as TGTGCCAGCAGCTTACCTTCGGACAGCACCTATGGCTACACCTTC.

The V and J genes are TRBV5-1 and TRBJ1-1; the D gene is possibly TRBD1 (6 bases). Germline CDR1 and CDR2: SGHRS and YFSETQ. The V end lost 4 bases, the J end lost 4 bases, and 20 bases lay between the germline ends. The CDR3 has 16 amino acids. CDR3 amino acids: CASSPLRGALSTEAFF. As DNA, the CDR3 is TGCGCCAGCAGCCCCTTACGGGGGGCGCTGAGCACTGAAGCTTTCTTT.

The V and J genes are TRBV15 and TRBJ2-3, with unresolved D. Looked up from germline, CDR1 is LNHNV and CDR2 is YYDKDF (reference sequence). The CDR3 runs to 12 residues. V gave up 3 bases and J gave up 8 bases, with 9 bases separating them. Written as DNA, the CDR3 is TGTGCCACCAGCAGGGCAGCAGGTACGCAGTATTTT. Residues: CATSRAAGTQYF.

V is TRBV7-7 and J is TRBJ2-5, with 8 bases lining up with TRBD2. Trimming at V came to 3 bases and at J to 2 bases, leaving 5 bases not matched to a gene. CDR1 and CDR2 (germline): SSHAT, FNYEAQ (reference sequence). The CDR3 sequence is 15 residues long. CDR3 in DNA: TGTGCCAGCAGCTTCGTCAGCGGGGGACAAGAGACCCAGTACTTC. Translated: CASSFVSGGQETQYF.

V and J are TRBV10-3 and TRBJ2-1; no clear D. CDR3 length: 15 residues. V was trimmed by 3 bases and J by 5 bases, leaving 14 bases between them. From germline, CDR1 is ENHRY and CDR2 SYGVKD. The CDR3 region is CAISEAGLWNNEQFF. The CDR3 bases are TGTGCCATCAGTGAAGCAGGTCTGTGGAACAATGAGCAGTTCTTC.

CDR3 protein: CASSNGGANGYTF. The CDR3 DNA reads as TGCGCCAGCAGTAATGGTGGGGCTAATGGCTACACCTTC. The chain recombines TRBV5-1 with TRBJ1-2, with D perhaps TRBD1 (5 bases). The CDR3 covers 13 residues. From germline, CDR1 is SGHRS and CDR2 YFSETQ. V lost 5 bases, J lost 6 bases, and 14 bases lay in between.

This clone was seen a handful of times. The chain links TRBV7-9 to TRBJ2-7, with 7 bases fitting TRBD1. With 4 bases clipped from V and 0 bases from J, the junction kept 9 bases outside the gene matches. This CDR3 contains 16 residues. Germline CDR1 and CDR2: SEHNR and FQNEAQ (reference sequence). Written as DNA, the CDR3 is TGTGCCAGCAGCTCAACAGGCGACAGGGACTCCTACGAGCAGTACTTC. Translation: CASSSTGDRDSYEQYF.

The chain uses TRBV6-5 and TRBJ1-5; the D gene is possibly TRBD1 (6 bases). The germline V gene encodes CDR1 MNHEY and CDR2 SVGAGI. This CDR3 contains 14 residues. Trimming took off 6 bases at V and 2 bases at J, with 11 bases between the two ends. As DNA, the CDR3 is TGTGCCAGCAGACAGGGCGTCGGCAATCAGCCCCAGCATTTT. It yields the protein CASRQGVGNQPQHF.

The gene calls are TRBV27 and TRBJ2-6, with D perhaps TRBD1 (6 bases). This CDR3 contains 16 residues. Germline CDR1 reads MNHEY; CDR2 reads SMNVEV (reference sequence). Between the trimmed V and J ends, which lost 4 bases and 0 bases, there was a span of 10 bases. CDR3 nucleotide sequence: TGTGCCAGCAGTTATAAACAGGGCTCTGGGGCCAACGTCCTGACTTTC. This translates into CASSYKQGSGANVLTF.

The chain has TRBV20-1 and TRBJ2-7, with D unclear. This CDR3 is 11 amino acids long. The V gene's germline CDR1 is DFQATT and CDR2 SNEGSKA (reference sequence). V lost 4 bases and J lost 2, with 6 bases in between. The CDR3 region is CSAKQPYEQYF. The DNA of the CDR3 is TGCAGTGCTAAACAACCCTACGAGCAGTACTTC.

The V and J genes are TRBV5-1 and TRBJ1-2; perhaps TRBD1 as D (6 bases). CDR1 is SGHRS, CDR2 YFSETQ, per germline. The V end was cut by 8 bases, the J end by 7 bases, with 21 bases between. The length of the CDR3 is 14 residues. DNA for the CDR3: TGCGCCAGTGCGGAGGCGGGGGGCTTTGGTGGCTACACCTTC. It is translated as CASAEAGGFGGYTF.

The rearrangement uses TRBV4-2 and TRBJ2-3; 8 positions match TRBD2. V dropped 2 bases and J dropped 3; count of bases not matched to a gene: 7. From germline, CDR1 is LGHNA and CDR2 YNFKEQ. CDR3 length: 16 amino acids. The CDR3 DNA sequence: TGTGCCAGCAGCCAACAACGGGGGGGCGGGACAGATACGCAGTATTTT. It is translated as CASSQQRGGGTDTQYF.

The chain is built from TRBV9 and TRBJ2-5, with a tentative D call TRBD2 (5 bases). Trimming removed 4 bases from V and 2 bases from J, with 18 bases in between. Germline V CDR1 and CDR2: SGDLS, YYNGEE. The CDR3 covers 16 residues. DNA of the CDR3: TGTGCCAGCAGCCCCCGCGGACTTGTAAGGCAAGAGACCCAGTACTTC. As protein: CASSPRGLVRQETQYF. The variable domain in full, with the rest retrieved from reference TRBV9 and TRBJ2-5, is DSGVTQTPKHLITATGQRVTLRCSPRSGDLSVYWYQQSLDQGLQFLIQYYNGEERAKGNILERFSAQQFPDLHSELNLSSLELGDSALYFCASSPRGLVRQETQYFGPGTRLLVL.

For the CDR3, the DNA is TGCGCCAGCAGCTTGGGGGGACTAACCACCGGGGAGCTGTTTTTT. Translation gives CASSLGGLTTGELFF. The chain recombines TRBV5-1 with TRBJ2-2; 7 nucleotides agree with TRBD2. Per the germline V gene, CDR1 is SGHRS and CDR2 is YFSETQ. This CDR3 has 15 amino acids. The J segment lost 4 bases and the V segment lost 0 bases, leaving 3 bases of the junction unmatched.

The rearrangement joins TRBV30 to TRBJ2-7; perhaps TRBD1 as D (6 bases). This CDR3 comprises 13 residues. The V and J ends lost 3 bases and 4 bases respectively, with 13 bases between them. CDR1 is GTSNPN and CDR2 is SVGIG in the germline V gene (reference sequence). CDR3 region: CAWRRKGDYEQYF. The DNA of the CDR3 is TGTGCCTGGAGGAGGAAGGGGGATTACGAGCAGTACTTC.

The V and J genes are TRBV5-1 and TRBJ1-2; 8 nucleotides match TRBD1. The CDR3 has 13 amino acids. From germline, CDR1 is SGHRS and CDR2 YFSETQ. V lost 5 bases to trimming and J lost 4 bases; unmatched junction nucleotides: 4. The CDR3 DNA reads TGCGCCAGCAGTCGGGACAGGTTCTATGGCTACACCTTC. This sequence encodes CASSRDRFYGYTF. The whole variable domain, filled in from reference TRBV5-1 and TRBJ1-2, reads KAGVTQTPRYLIKTRGQQVTLSCSPISGHRSVSWYQQTPGQGLQFLFEYFSETQRNKGNFPGRFSGRQFSNSRSEMNVSTLELGDSALYLCASSRDRFYGYTFGSGTRLTVV.